These 3 T cell receptor beta chains came from one sample sequenced in a study of T-cell reconstitution after alpha-beta-depleted transplantation in children. Construction of the TCRbeta library involved unique molecular identifiers. TCRdb analysed the PCR reads with MiXCR anew, one entry per CDR3 protein. The sample has around 800,000 distinct CDR3 sequences, roughly 16% seen once; the top ten hold under 6%. Material: PBMCs, mostly from graft donor cells, obtained 360 days after TCRalphabeta/CD19-depleted stem cell transplant. These TCRs come from a male patient younger than 18 who had a stem cell transplant for acute lymphoblastic leukemia, so the T cells may come from the graft donor.

This clonotype was picked up a small number of times. The chain uses TRBV29-1 and TRBJ2-5; no definite D call. The germline V and J ends were trimmed by 3 bases and 5 bases, with 13 bases remaining between them. The germline V gene has CDR1 SQVTM and CDR2 ANQGSEA. The CDR3 consists of 13 residues. CDR3 sequence: CSVEPVSSETQYF. Here the CDR3 DNA reads TGCAGCGTTGAGCCCGTGTCCTCGGAGACCCAGTACTTC.

The chain combines TRBV30 with TRBJ2-7, with TRBD1 as a possible D gene (6 bases). Germline CDR1 and CDR2: GTSNPN and SVGIG (reference sequence). V shed 3 bases and J shed 4 bases, with 22 bases lying between them. The CDR3 is made up of 16 amino acids. The CDR3 DNA follows: TGTGCCTGGAGCGGCAGGGGACGGCAAAAGCTTTACGAGCAGTACTTC. Translated: CAWSGRGRQKLYEQYF. Complete variable domain (other parts from reference TRBV30 and TRBJ2-7): SQTIHQWPATLVQPVGSPLSLECTVEGTSNPNLYWYRQAAGRGLQLLFYSVGIGQISSEVPQNLSASRPQDRQFILSSKKLLLSDSGFYLCAWSGRGRQKLYEQYFGPGTRLTVT.

V and J are TRBV4-1 and TRBJ2-2; TRBD1 might be the D (5 bases). V lost 3 bases and J lost 10, with 21 bases in between. This CDR3 spans 16 amino acids. CDR1 is MGHRA and CDR2 is YSYEKL in the germline V gene. The CDR3 nucleotides are TGCGCCAGCAGCCAGCTCGTGGGGCCTATCCGAGTGGAGCTGTTTTTT. Its protein is CASSQLVGPIRVELFF.